A selection of T cell receptor beta chains follows, all from one sample in a study of cytomegalovirus exposure and HLA in healthy donors. Using immunoSEQ multiplex PCR, the repertoire was profiled, and TCRdb retains in-frame clones only, with some absent. The sample contains 70,000 to 80,000 clones, 94% of which appear only once. Sequencing was carried out using PBMCs. The receptors originated from a woman aged 18-30 years in good health and CMV-seropositive. Both conserved end residues are part of each CDR3. The D gene is left open where the match is weak. Only some rows state a clone size, as once, few, many or a class for expanded clones.

- TRBJ2-2 - TRBV2 CASSAQGGVTGELFF TGTGCCAGCAGTGCGCAAGGGGGGGTTACCGGGGAGCTGTTTTTT
TRBD1 TRBJ1-2 - TRBV4-1 CASSQNTGGDYGYTF TGCGCCAGCAGCCAAAATACAGGGGGAGACTATGGCTACACCTTC
TRBD1 TRBJ2-7 once TRBV4-1 CASSQDWQGALYEQYF TGCGCCAGCAGCCAAGATTGGCAGGGGGCATTGTACGAGCAGTACTTC
- TRBJ1-1 - TRBV7-9 CASSNMRGENTEAFF TGTGCCAGCAGTAACATGCGAGGCGAGAACACTGAAGCTTTCTTT
TRBD1 TRBJ2-1 - TRBV7-9 CASSLVFSVRDRVVNEQFF TGTGCCAGCAGCTTAGTCTTCTCGGTACGGGACAGGGTGGTGAATGAGCAGTTCTTC
- TRBJ2-5 - TRBV27 CASSLDSQETQYF TGTGCCAGCAGTTTAGACAGTCAAGAGACCCAGTACTTC
- TRBJ2-5 - TRBV19 CASSIGGGVAAAQYF TGTGCCAGTAGTATAGGGGGCGGCGTGGCGGCGGCCCAGTACTTC
TRBD2 TRBJ2-7 - TRBV5-1 CASGAGGQESEQYF TGCGCCAGCGGAGCGGGGGGGCAGGAGAGCGAGCAGTACTTC
- TRBJ2-3 - TRBV18 CASSPYSSTDTQYF TGTGCCAGCTCACCATACTCGAGCACAGATACGCAGTATTTT
- TRBJ2-7 - TRBV7-2 CASSLSVRQGPYEQYF TGTGCCAGCAGCTTATCGGTTCGGCAGGGTCCCTACGAGCAGTACTTC
- TRBJ2-7 once TRBV4-2 CASSQDRRVIDEQYF TGTGCCAGCAGCCAAGATCGGAGGGTGATCGACGAGCAGTACTTC
- TRBJ1-2 - TRBV5-4 CASSLVGRNYGYTF TGTGCCAGCAGCTTGGTGGGGCGTAACTATGGCTACACCTTC
TRBD1 TRBJ2-4 once TRBV5-5 CASSLRSGGQPNIQYF TGTGCCAGCAGCTTGAGGTCAGGGGGCCAACCAAACATTCAGTACTTC
- TRBJ2-7 - TRBV6-5 CASSLVAEGGYEQYF TGTGCCAGCAGCCTCGTGGCGGAAGGGGGATACGAGCAGTACTTC
- TRBJ2-2 - TRBV5-1 CASSLIRGELFF TGCGCCAGCAGCTTAATCCGCGGGGAGCTGTTTTTT
TRBD2 TRBJ2-1 - TRBV6-1 CASSEGSTSGSEQFF TGTGCCAGCAGTGAAGGATCGACTAGCGGGAGTGAGCAGTTCTTC
TRBD1 TRBJ1-1 - TRBV27 CASSLTGGGDTEAFF TGTGCCAGCAGTTTAACAGGGGGCGGAGACACTGAAGCTTTCTTT
- TRBJ2-3 - TRBV6-6 CASSYLRDTDTQYF TGTGCCAGCAGTTACTTGCGGGACACAGATACGCAGTATTTT
TRBD1 TRBJ1-5 - TRBV29-1 CSVTQGARGDQPQHF TGCAGCGTGACACAGGGGGCGAGGGGTGATCAGCCCCAGCATTTT
TRBD1 TRBJ2-4 - TRBV5-4 CASSQDRGLRNIQYF TGTGCCAGCAGCCAAGACAGGGGGCTTAGGAACATTCAGTACTTC
- TRBJ2-1 - TRBV5-6 CASSLRGVNEQFF TGTGCCAGCAGCTTGCGGGGAGTCAATGAGCAGTTCTTC
TRBD1 TRBJ1-2 - TRBV29-1 CSVGVGRGDYGYTF TGCAGCGTTGGGGTGGGCAGGGGGGATTATGGCTACACCTTC
TRBD1 TRBJ2-5 - TRBV11-2 CASSSGGRETQYF TGTGCCAGCAGCTCAGGGGGCAGGGAGACCCAGTACTTC
TRBD1 TRBJ1-2 - TRBV6-1 CASLRDRVFYGYTF TGTGCCAGCCTTCGGGACAGGGTTTTCTATGGCTACACCTTC
- TRBJ1-1 - TRBV5-1 CASSLDSLSGNTEAFF TGCGCCAGCAGCTTGGATTCCCTCTCAGGAAACACTGAAGCTTTCTTT
- TRBJ2-3 once TRBV4-3 CASSQDFRDTDTQYF TGCGCCAGCAGCCAAGATTTCAGGGACACAGATACGCAGTATTTT
TRBD1 TRBJ1-2 once TRBV4-1 CASRQTGVVNYGYTF TGCGCCAGCAGACAGACAGGGGTCGTTAACTATGGCTACACCTTC
TRBD1 TRBJ1-2 - TRBV2 CASSEDGGGNYGYTF TGTGCCAGCAGTGAAGATGGAGGGGGCAACTATGGCTACACCTTC
TRBD2 TRBJ2-7 - TRBV28 CASTSGNLAGGYEQYF TGTGCCAGCACCTCGGGGAATCTAGCGGGCGGGTACGAGCAGTACTTC
- TRBJ2-2 - TRBV5-1 CASSLADRNTGELFF TGCGCCAGCAGCTTGGCGGACAGGAACACCGGGGAGCTGTTTTTT
TRBD1 TRBJ2-5 - TRBV18 CASSPQNSGTGGQYF TGTGCCAGCTCACCACAGAATTCCGGGACAGGGGGACAGTACTTC
- TRBJ2-7 - TRBV21-1 CASSKSGVIVGRTYEQYF TGTGCCAGCAGCAAATCTGGTGTGATTGTGGGGCGTACCTACGAGCAGTACTTC
- TRBJ2-3 once TRBV4-1 CASSQDDAGMSTDTQYF TGCGCCAGCAGCCAAGACGACGCGGGGATGAGCACAGATACGCAGTATTTT
TRBD1 TRBJ2-6 - TRBV11-2 CASNDRAPLSNVLTF TGTGCCAGCAATGACAGGGCCCCCTTATCCAACGTCCTGACTTTC
TRBD1 TRBJ1-1 - TRBV6-1 CASRRTGENTEAFF TGTGCCAGCAGAAGGACAGGGGAGAACACTGAAGCTTTCTTT
- TRBJ2-3 many TRBV27 CASSLNLGGATDTQYF TGTGCCAGCAGTTTAAATTTAGGTGGAGCCACAGATACGCAGTATTTT
- TRBJ1-2 - TRBV11-2 CASSLGGERRSGYTF TGTGCCAGCAGCTTAGGCGGGGAACGACGAAGCGGCTACACCTTC
TRBD1 TRBJ1-6 - TRBV10-3 CAISESFDRGNSPLHF TGTGCCATCAGTGAGTCGTTCGACAGGGGTAATTCACCCCTCCACTTT
- TRBJ1-4 - TRBV10-2 CASSEARVRATNEKLFF TGCGCCAGCAGTGAAGCCCGGGTTCGGGCAACTAATGAAAAACTGTTTTTT
TRBD1 TRBJ1-4 - TRBV23-1 CASSLYRDRSTNEKLFF TGCGCCAGCAGTTTGTACCGGGACAGATCAACTAATGAAAAACTGTTTTTT
TRBD2 TRBJ2-2 - TRBV7-8 CASSLLSGGRAGELFF TGTGCCAGCAGCTTACTGTCGGGGGGGCGTGCCGGGGAGCTGTTTTTT
- TRBJ2-1 - TRBV4-2 CASSQDPTGEEFF TGTGCCAGCAGCCAAGACCCAACCGGCGAGGAGTTCTTC
TRBD1 TRBJ1-2 - TRBV2 CASSGTGGNYGYTF TGTGCCAGCAGCGGGACAGGGGGAAACTATGGCTACACCTTC
- TRBJ2-7 - TRBV6-1 CASSEAQGPYEQYF TGTGCCAGCAGTGAAGCTCAGGGCCCCTACGAGCAGTACTTC
- TRBJ1-2 - TRBV11-2 CASSPVVVYGYTF TGTGCCAGCAGCCCGGTAGTGGTCTATGGCTACACCTTC
TRBD1 TRBJ1-6 - TRBV5-8 CASSGGQGSSYNSPLHF TGTGCCAGCAGCGGGGGACAGGGAAGCTCCTATAATTCACCCCTCCACTTT
TRBD1 TRBJ2-3 - TRBV28 CASSSGGAGDTQYF TGTGCCAGCAGCTCAGGGGGCGCGGGAGATACGCAGTATTTT
TRBD2 TRBJ2-2 - TRBV27 CASSVAGTGELFF TGTGCCAGCAGTGTAGCGGGGACCGGGGAGCTGTTTTTT
TRBD1 TRBJ1-2 - TRBV5-1 CASSHGDRLEANYGYTF TGCGCCAGCAGTCACGGGGACAGATTGGAGGCTAACTATGGCTACACCTTC
TRBD2 TRBJ2-7 - TRBV27 CASSSISGLAGVGYEQYF TGTGCCAGCAGTTCGATTTCGGGACTAGCGGGAGTAGGCTACGAGCAGTACTTC
- TRBJ2-1 - TRBV7-2 CASSARRREQFF TGTGCCAGCAGCGCTAGAAGGCGTGAGCAGTTCTTC
TRBD1 TRBJ2-7 - TRBV6-1 CASSRGQTAYEQYF TGTGCCAGCAGTCGGGGACAGACTGCCTACGAGCAGTACTTC